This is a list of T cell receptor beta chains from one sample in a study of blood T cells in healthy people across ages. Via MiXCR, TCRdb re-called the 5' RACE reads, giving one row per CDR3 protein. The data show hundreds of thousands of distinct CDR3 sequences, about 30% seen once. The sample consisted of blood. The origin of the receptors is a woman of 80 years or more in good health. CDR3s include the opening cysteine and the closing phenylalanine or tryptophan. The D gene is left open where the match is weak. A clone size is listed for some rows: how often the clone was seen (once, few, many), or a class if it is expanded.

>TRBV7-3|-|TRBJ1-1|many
TGTGCCAGCAGCCTGGGACCGATGAACACTGAAGCTTTCTTT
CASSLGPMNTEAFF
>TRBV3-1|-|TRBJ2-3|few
TGTGCCAGCAGCGGTCCGAGCACAGATACGCAGTATTTT
CASSGPSTDTQYF
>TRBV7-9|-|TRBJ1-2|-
TGTGCCAGCAGCTCAGAACCCGACTATGGCTACACCTTC
CASSSEPDYGYTF
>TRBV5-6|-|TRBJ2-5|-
TGTGCCAGCAGCAGTAGCGCCCAAGAGACCCAGTACTTC
CASSSSAQETQYF
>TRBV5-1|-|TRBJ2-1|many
TGCGCCAGCAGCCCCTTACGGGGGTATAACAATGAGCAGTTCTTC
CASSPLRGYNNEQFF
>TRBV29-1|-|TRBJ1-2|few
TGCAGCTCAAGTCGACCCCATGGCTGCACCTTC
CSSSRPHGCTF
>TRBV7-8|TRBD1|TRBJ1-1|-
TGTGCCAGCAGCTTAATGCCTCCAGGGGGTAGTACTGAAGCTTTCTTT
CASSLMPPGGSTEAFF
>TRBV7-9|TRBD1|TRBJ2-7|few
TGTGCCAGCAGTTGGGGACAGGGGGGCTCCGAGCAGTACTTC
CASSWGQGGSEQYF
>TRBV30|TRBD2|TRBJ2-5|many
TGTGCCTGGTTCCCCCGGCGGGGGGGCCAGGAGACCCAGTACTTC
CAWFPRRGGQETQYF
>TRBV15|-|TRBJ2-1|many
TGTGCCACCAGCTCGCCACAGAGTGCCGATTTCAATGAGCAGTTCTTC
CATSSPQSADFNEQFF
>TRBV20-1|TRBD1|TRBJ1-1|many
TGCAGTGCTAGAAAGCGACAGGGCAGGGCCACTGAAGCTTTCTTT
CSARKRQGRATEAFF
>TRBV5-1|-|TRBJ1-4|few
TGCGCCAGCAGCTTGGAATGGGACGGTAATGAAAAACTGTTTTTT
CASSLEWDGNEKLFF
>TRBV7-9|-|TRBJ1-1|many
TGTGCCAGCAGCTTTGAGTGGGTGAACACTGAAGCTTTCTTT
CASSFEWVNTEAFF
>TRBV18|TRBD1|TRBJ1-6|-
TGTGCCAGCTCACCTCAGGGGGATTCACCCCTCCACTTT
CASSPQGDSPLHF
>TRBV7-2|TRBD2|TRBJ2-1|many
TGTGCCAGCGAGCGGGGGAGCTCCTACAATGAGCAGTTCTTC
CASERGSSYNEQFF
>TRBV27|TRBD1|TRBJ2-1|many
TGTGCCAGCAGTCAGGGACAGGGAGGATACAATGAGCAGTTCTTC
CASSQGQGGYNEQFF
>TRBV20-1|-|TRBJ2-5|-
TGCAGTGCTAGCTTAGTCGCCGGGGAGACCCAGTACTTC
CSASLVAGETQYF
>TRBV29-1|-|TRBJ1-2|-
TGCAGCGTGGTTCAGACACCTAACTATGGCTACACCTTC
CSVVQTPNYGYTF
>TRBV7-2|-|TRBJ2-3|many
TGTGCCAGCAGGGAGGGGTCTTCATTCACAGATACGCAGTATTTT
CASREGSSFTDTQYF
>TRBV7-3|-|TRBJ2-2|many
TGTGCCAGCAGCTTTGGGATGGAGGCCGGGGAGCTGTTTTTT
CASSFGMEAGELFF